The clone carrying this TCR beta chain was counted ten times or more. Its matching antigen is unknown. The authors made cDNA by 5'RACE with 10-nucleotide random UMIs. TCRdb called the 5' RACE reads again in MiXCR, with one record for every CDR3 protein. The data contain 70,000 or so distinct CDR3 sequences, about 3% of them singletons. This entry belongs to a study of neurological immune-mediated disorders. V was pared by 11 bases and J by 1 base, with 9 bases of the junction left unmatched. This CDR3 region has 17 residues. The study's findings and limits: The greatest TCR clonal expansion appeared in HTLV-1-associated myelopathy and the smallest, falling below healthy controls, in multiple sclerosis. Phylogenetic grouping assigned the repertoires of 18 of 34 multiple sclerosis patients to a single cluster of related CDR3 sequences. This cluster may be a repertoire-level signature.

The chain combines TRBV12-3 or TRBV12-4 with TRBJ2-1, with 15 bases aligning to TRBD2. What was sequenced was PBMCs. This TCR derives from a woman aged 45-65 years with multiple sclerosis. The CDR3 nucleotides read TGTGCCTCCCGAGGACTAGCGGGGGGGCGGTCCTACAATGAGCAGTTCTTC. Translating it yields CASRGLAGGRSYNEQFF.